The T cell receptor (beta chain) described here comes from a study of cytomegalovirus exposure and HLA in healthy donors. Study results and caveats: By HLA locus, TCR association rates varied in a later analysis, with DRB1 showing the most and HLA-C the fewest.

The CDR3 totals 13 residues. Trimming pared 6 bases from V and 0 bases from J, leaving 9 bases between. Germline assignment: CDR1 SQVTM and CDR2 ANQGSEA. The study ran its PCR with 60 Vbeta and 13 Jbeta primers. Profiled with immunoSEQ multiplex PCR; TCRdb holds only in-frame clones, not every one. The table has over 130,000 clones, 70% to 85% seen once. With regard to this clone: Antigen unknown.

J is TRBJ1-5 and V is TRBV29-1; D possibly corresponds to TRBD1 (6 bases). This receptor was identified in a man aged 35 to 55 in good health and CMV-seronegative. The specimen was PBMCs. The CDR3 DNA is TGCAGCGTGGGGGGGGCTAGCAATCAGCCCCAGCATTTT. It codes for CSVGGASNQPQHF.